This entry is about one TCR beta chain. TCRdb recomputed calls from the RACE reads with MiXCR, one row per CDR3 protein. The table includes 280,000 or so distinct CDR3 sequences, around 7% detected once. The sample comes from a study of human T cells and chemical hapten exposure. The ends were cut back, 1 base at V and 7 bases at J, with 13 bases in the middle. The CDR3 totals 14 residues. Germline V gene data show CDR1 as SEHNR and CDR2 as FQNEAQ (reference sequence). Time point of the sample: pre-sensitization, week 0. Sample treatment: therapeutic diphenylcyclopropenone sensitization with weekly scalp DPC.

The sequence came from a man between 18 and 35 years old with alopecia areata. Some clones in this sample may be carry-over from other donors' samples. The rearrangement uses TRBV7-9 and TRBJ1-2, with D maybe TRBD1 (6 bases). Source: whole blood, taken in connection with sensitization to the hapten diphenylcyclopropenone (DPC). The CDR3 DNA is TGTGCCAGCAGCTTAGAAGTGGGGGCGTCTGGCTACACCTTC. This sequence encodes CASSLEVGASGYTF.